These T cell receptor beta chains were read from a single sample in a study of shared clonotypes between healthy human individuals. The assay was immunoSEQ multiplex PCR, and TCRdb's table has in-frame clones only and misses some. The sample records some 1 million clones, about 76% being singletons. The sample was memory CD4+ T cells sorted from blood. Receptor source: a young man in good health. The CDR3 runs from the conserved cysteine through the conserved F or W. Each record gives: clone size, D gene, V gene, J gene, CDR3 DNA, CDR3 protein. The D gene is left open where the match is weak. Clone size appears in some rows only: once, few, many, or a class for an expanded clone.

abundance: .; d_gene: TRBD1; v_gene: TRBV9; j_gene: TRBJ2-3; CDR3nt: TGTGCCAGCAGCGGGGGACAGGGGAGCACAGATACGCAGTATTTT; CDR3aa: CASSGGQGSTDTQYF
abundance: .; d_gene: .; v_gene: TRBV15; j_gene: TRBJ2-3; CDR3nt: TGTGCCACCAGCAGTCCCCCTATGCCAGATACGCAGTATTTT; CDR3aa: CATSSPPMPDTQYF
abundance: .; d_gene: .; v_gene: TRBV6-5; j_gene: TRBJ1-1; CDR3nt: TGTGCCAGCAGTTACTCGAGGCAGAAGAGCACTGAAGCTTTCTTT; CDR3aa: CASSYSRQKSTEAFF
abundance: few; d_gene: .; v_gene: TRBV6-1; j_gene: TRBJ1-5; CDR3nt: TGTGCCAGCAGTCCACGGGGAGATCAGCCCCAGCATTTT; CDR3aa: CASSPRGDQPQHF
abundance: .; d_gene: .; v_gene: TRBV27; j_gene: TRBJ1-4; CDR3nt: TGTGCCAGCAGTTTATACCGGACAACTAATGAAAAACTGTTTTTT; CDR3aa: CASSLYRTTNEKLFF
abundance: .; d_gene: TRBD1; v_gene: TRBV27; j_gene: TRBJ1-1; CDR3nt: TGTGCCAGCAGTCCCAGGGGGCCCTCGAACACTGAAGCTTTCTTT; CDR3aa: CASSPRGPSNTEAFF
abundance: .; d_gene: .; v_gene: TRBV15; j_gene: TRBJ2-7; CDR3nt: TGTGCCACCAGCGAGACTCTCAACGAGCAGTACTTC; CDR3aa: CATSETLNEQYF
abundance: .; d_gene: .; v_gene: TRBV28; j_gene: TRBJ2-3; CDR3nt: TGTGCCAGCAGTCCCCAGGGAGCAGATACGCAGTATTTT; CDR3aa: CASSPQGADTQYF
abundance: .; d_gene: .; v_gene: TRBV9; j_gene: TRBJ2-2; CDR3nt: TGTGCCAGCAGCGTAGACCTCTTAGGTCCGAACACCGGGGAGCTGTTTTTT; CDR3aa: CASSVDLLGPNTGELFF
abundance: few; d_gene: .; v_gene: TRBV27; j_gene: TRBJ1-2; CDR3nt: TGTGCCAGCGGAACGGGGGACTATGGCTACACCTTC; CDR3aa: CASGTGDYGYTF
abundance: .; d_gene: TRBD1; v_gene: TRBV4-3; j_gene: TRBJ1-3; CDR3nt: TGCGCCAGCAGCCCGCACTACCCGGGACAGGGCCTCTTCAACTCTGGAAACACCATATATTTT; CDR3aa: CASSPHYPGQGLFNSGNTIYF
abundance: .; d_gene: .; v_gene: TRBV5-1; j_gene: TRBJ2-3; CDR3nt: TGCGCCAGCAGCTTGGCCGGACAGCCTTCAGATACGCAGTATTTT; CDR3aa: CASSLAGQPSDTQYF
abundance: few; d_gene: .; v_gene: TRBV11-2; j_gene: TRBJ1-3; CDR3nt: TGTGCCAGCAGCCCCAGGATAGGCTCTGGAAACACCATATATTTT; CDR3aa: CASSPRIGSGNTIYF
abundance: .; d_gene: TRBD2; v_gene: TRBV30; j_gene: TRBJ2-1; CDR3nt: TGTGCCTGGAGTGCAGGGACTATAAGCTCCTACAATGAGCAGTTCTTC; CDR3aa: CAWSAGTISSYNEQFF
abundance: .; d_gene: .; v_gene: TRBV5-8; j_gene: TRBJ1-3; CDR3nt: TGTGCCAGCAGCTTGGAACGGCGAAACACCATATATTTT; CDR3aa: CASSLERRNTIYF
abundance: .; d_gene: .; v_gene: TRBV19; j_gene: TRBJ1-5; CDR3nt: TGTGCCAGTATCCTCTCACGAGATAGCAATCAGCCCCAGCATTTT; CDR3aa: CASILSRDSNQPQHF
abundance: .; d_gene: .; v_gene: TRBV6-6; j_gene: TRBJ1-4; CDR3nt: TGTGCCGCTAAGGGGACACTGAATGAAAAACTGTTTTTT; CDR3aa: CAAKGTLNEKLFF
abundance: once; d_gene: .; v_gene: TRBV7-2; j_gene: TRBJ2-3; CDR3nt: TGTGCCAGCAGCTCCCGGGGCGCCAGCACAGATACGCAGTATTTT; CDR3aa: CASSSRGASTDTQYF
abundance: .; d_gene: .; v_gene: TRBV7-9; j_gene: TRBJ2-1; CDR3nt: TGTGCCAGCAGCCCGGTGGGACTGAACTCCAATGAGCAGTTCTTC; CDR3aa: CASSPVGLNSNEQFF
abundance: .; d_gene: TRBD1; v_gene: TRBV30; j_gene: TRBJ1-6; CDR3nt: TGTGCCTGGAGAGAAACAGGGGGCGCCTATAATTCACCCCTCCACTTT; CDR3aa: CAWRETGGAYNSPLHF
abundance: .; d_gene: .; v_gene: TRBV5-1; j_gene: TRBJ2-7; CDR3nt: TGCGCCAGCAGCTCGGAGGCTAAGGCGGACGAGCAGTACTTC; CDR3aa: CASSSEAKADEQYF
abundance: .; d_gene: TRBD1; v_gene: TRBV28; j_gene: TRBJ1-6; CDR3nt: TGTGCCAGCAGGCCCCTAGACAGGGATCACTCACCCCTCCACTTT; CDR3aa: CASRPLDRDHSPLHF
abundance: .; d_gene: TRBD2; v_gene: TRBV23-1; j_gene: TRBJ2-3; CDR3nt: TGCGCCCCTGAGGGTCCCCGGGGGACTAGCGGGAGGGCCGCAGATACGCAGTATTTT; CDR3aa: CAPEGPRGTSGRAADTQYF
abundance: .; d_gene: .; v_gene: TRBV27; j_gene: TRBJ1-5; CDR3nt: TGTGCCAGCAGTTTACTGGCACAGGGCTTCGATCAGCCCCAGCATTTT; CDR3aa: CASSLLAQGFDQPQHF
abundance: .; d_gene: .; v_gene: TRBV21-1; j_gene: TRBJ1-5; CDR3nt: TGTGCCAGCAGCAAAGCGGTGGACAGGGGGCCTTATAGCAATCAGCCCCAGCATTTT; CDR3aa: CASSKAVDRGPYSNQPQHF
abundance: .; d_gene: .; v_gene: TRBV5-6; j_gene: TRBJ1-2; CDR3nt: TGTGCCAGCAGCGATCTGGGCTGCCACTATGGCTACACCTTC; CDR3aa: CASSDLGCHYGYTF
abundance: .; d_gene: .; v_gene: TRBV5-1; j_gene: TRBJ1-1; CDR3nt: TGCGCCAGCAGCTTGGTTTCGGGCCTGAACACTGAAGCTTTCTTT; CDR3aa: CASSLVSGLNTEAFF
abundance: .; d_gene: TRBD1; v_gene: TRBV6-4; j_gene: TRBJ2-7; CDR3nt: TGTGCCAGCAGTCTTCCCGGGACAGGCGCCTACGAGCAGTACTTC; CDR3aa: CASSLPGTGAYEQYF
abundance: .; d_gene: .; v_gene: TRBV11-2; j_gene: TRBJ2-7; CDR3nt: TGTGCCAGCAGCTTAGGGGCCGGGGGTCCTTACGAGCAGTACTTC; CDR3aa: CASSLGAGGPYEQYF
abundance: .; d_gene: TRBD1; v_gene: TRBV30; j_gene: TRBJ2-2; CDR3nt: TGTGCCTGGAGTCTGCAGGGGGCTTGGGAGCTGTTTTTT; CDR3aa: CAWSLQGAWELFF
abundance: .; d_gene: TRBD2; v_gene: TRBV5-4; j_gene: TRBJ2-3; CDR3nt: TGTGCCAGCAGCCAGAGGACTAGCGGGACCGGCACAGATACGCAGTATTTT; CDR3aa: CASSQRTSGTGTDTQYF
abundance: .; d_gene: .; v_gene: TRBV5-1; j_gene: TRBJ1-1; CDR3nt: TGCGCCAGCAGCTCACAGGATAACACTGAAGCTTTCTTT; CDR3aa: CASSSQDNTEAFF
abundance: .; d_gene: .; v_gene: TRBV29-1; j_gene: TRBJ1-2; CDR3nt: TGCAGCGTCCTGCCGGACGGAAACTATGGCTACACCTTC; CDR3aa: CSVLPDGNYGYTF
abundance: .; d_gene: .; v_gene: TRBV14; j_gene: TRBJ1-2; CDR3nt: TGTGCCAGCTCAGCGCAATATGGGGCCCTCTATGGCTACACCTTC; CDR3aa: CASSAQYGALYGYTF
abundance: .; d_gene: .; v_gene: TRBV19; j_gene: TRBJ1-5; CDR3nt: TGTGCCAGTATCCAAACGGGGGGGAGCAATCAGCCCCAGCATTTT; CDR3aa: CASIQTGGSNQPQHF
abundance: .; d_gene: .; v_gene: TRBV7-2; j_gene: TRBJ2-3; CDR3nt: TGTGCCAGCAGCTTAGCGCTGGGGTACACAGATACGCAGTATTTT; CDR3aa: CASSLALGYTDTQYF
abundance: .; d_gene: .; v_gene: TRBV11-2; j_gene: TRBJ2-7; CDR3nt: TGTGCCAGCAGCCCCTCGGTGGGCGGGATAGGCGAGCAGTACTTC; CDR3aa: CASSPSVGGIGEQYF
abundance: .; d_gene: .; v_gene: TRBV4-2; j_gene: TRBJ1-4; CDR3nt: TGTGCCAGCAGCCAAGAGAAGGGAAGGGCTGAAAAACTGTTTTTT; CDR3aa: CASSQEKGRAEKLFF
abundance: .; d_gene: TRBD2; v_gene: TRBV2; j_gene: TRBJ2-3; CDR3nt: TGTGCCAGCAGAGCTACTAGCGGGGTTACAGATACGCAGTATTTT; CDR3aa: CASRATSGVTDTQYF
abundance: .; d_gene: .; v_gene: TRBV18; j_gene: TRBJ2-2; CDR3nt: TGTGCCAGCTCACCCGACAGGTACACCGGGGAGCTGTTTTTT; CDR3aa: CASSPDRYTGELFF
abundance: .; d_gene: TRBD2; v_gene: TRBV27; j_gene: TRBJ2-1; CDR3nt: TGTGCCAGCAGTTTATCTCCCTCACTAGCGGGATCGAATGAGCAGTTCTTC; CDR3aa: CASSLSPSLAGSNEQFF
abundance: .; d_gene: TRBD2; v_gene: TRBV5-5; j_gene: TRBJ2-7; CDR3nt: TGTGCCAGCAGCCGGTGGATAGCGGGAGGCTCCTACGAGCAGTACTTC; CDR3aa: CASSRWIAGGSYEQYF
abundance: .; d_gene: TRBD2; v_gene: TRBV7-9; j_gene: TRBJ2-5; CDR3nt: TGTGCCAGCAGCTTTGGGACTAGCGCGTACCAAGAGACCCAGTACTTC; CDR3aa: CASSFGTSAYQETQYF
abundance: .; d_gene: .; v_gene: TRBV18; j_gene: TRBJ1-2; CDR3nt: TGTGCCAGCTCCGTCGACAGGAACTATGGCTACACCTTC; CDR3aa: CASSVDRNYGYTF
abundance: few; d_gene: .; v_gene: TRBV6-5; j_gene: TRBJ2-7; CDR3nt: TGTGCCAGCAGCCGAGACAGTCGCGACGAGCAGTACTTC; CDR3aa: CASSRDSRDEQYF
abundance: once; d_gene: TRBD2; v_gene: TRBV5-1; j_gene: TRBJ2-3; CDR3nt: TGCGCCAGCAGCTTGGGAGGGACTAGCGGGACAGATACGCAGTATTTT; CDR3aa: CASSLGGTSGTDTQYF
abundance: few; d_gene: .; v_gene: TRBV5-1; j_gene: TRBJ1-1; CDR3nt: TGCGCCAGCAGCTTCGGGACTTATAATCCGAACACTGAAGCTTTCTTT; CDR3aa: CASSFGTYNPNTEAFF
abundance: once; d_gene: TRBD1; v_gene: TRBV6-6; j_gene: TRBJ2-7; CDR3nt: TGTGCCAGCAGAAGACAGGGCTCCGCCTACGAGCAGTACTTC; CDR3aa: CASRRQGSAYEQYF
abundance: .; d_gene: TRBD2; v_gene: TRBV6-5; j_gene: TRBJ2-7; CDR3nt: TGTGCCAGCAGCATTGGACTAGCCGGGACATACGAGCAGTACTTC; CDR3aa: CASSIGLAGTYEQYF
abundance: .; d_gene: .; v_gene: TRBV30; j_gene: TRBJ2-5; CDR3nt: TGTGCCTGGAGCATTCCGGGAGAGACCCAGTACTTC; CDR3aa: CAWSIPGETQYF
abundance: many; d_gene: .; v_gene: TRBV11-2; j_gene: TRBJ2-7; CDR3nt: TGTGCCAGCAGCTCGCTCACTTTCCAATACGAGCAGTACTTC; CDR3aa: CASSSLTFQYEQYF
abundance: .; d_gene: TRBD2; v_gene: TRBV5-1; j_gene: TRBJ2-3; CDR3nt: TGCGCCAGCAGCTCCGGGACTAGCGGGACAGATACGCAGTATTTT; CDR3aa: CASSSGTSGTDTQYF
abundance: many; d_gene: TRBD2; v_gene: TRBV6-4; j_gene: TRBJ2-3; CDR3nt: TGTGCCAGCAGTGCTAGCGGGACAGATACGCAGTATTTT; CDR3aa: CASSASGTDTQYF
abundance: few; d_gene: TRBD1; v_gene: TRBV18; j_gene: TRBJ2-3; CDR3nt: TGTGCCAGCTCATCCCGACAGGGACCCACAGATACGCAGTATTTT; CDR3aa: CASSSRQGPTDTQYF
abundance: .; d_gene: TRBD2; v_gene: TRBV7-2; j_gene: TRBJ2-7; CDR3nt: TGTGCCAGCAGCTTAGGACTAGCGGGGGTCGTCGAGCAGTACTTC; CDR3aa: CASSLGLAGVVEQYF
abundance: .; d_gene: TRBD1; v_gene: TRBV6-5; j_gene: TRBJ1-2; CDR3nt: TGTGCCAGCAGTTCATCCGGACAGGGGAGGGCATATGGCTACACCTTC; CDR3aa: CASSSSGQGRAYGYTF
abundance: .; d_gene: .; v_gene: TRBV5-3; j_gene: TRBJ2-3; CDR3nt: TGTGCCAGTCGGGCAAGCACAGATACGCAGTATTTT; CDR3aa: CASRASTDTQYF
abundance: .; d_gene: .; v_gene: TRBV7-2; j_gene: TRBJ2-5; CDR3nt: TGTGCCAGCAGCTTAGCGCAAAAGCGTCAAGAGACCCAGTACTTC; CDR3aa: CASSLAQKRQETQYF
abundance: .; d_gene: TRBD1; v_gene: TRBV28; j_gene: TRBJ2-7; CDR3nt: TGTGCCAGCAGGGGGGCAGGGGGCTTCACCTACGAGCAGTACTTC; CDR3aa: CASRGAGGFTYEQYF